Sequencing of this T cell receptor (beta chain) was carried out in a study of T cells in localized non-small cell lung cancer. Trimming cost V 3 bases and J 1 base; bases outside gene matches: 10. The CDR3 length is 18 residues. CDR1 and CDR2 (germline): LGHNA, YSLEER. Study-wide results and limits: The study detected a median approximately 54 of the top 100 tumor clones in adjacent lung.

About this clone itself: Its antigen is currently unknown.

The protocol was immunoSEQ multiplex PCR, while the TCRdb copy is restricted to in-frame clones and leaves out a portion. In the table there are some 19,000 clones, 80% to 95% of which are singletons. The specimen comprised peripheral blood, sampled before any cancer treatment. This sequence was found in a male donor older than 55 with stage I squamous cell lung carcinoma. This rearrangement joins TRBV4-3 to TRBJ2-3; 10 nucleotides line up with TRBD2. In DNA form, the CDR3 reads TGCGCCAGCAGCCAGAAAGCGGGAGGGGTTTTGGGCACAGATACGCAGTATTTT. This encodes CASSQKAGGVLGTDTQYF.